This T cell receptor beta chain stems from a study of T cell repertoires in aging, cancer and after chemotherapy (dated by TCRdb to between 2018 and 2021). Looking at the study overall: Donors spanned six age groups from 30 or younger to 70 or older, with at least three individuals per group. In the hematological group, paired pre- and post-chemotherapy samples were obtained from chronic lymphocytic leukemia patients treated with fludarabine- or bendamustine-based regimens. The full dataset contained millions of TCR reads. To look at immunoaging and at how T cells reconstitute after chemotherapy, the study profiled TCR beta repertoires in peripheral blood from both healthy donors and cancer patients. Alongside 95 healthy donors serving as a reference group, the cohort included some 210 cancer patients, of whom roughly 91 had hematological cancers and approximately 120 had solid cancers.

This clonotype is labeled medium-sized (0.01 to 0.1%). Its antigen remains unidentified. Base qualities were left out, and no much larger clone turns up one base away. Counted from cysteine to phenylalanine, this CDR3 has 14 amino acids. CDR3 DNA is the only sequence kept; it has 42 bases, read in frame from the first base. As encoded in the germline V gene, CDR1 is SGHTA while CDR2 is FQGNSA. After removal of 9 bases from V and 4 bases from J, the junction retains 6 bases not matched to a gene. Overall study outcomes, separate from this receptor: In both cancer cohorts, median generation probability rose over the chemotherapy interval, which suggests that the repertoire was reconstituted through rebound thymic output. In healthy donors, the drop in TCR diversity with age came mainly from a loss of richness, whereas in cancer patients a loss of evenness also played a part. Lymphoid organ infiltration was present in the hematological cancer patients, and this infiltration may itself impair thymic emigration or the expansion of peripheral T cells. Compared with age-matched healthy donors, untreated patients with either hematological or solid cancers had significantly lower TCR diversity in the blood along with higher clonality. The authors noted that the repertoire data do not allow conclusions about immunological memory after chemotherapy.

Instead of sorted cells or RNA, genomic DNA extracted from peripheral blood served as the source for amplifying TCR beta rearrangements. Using a mixed TRB-A/B primer pool, multiplex touch-down PCR amplified rearranged TRB sequences covering the V, D and J segments. Two consecutive PCR reactions with Phusion HS II polymerase added Illumina adapters and sample indices to the amplicons. Amplicons were gel-purified using the NucleoSpin Gel and PCR Clean-up kit and were subsequently checked with Qubit and an Agilent 2100 Bioanalyzer. Libraries were sequenced on an Illumina MiSeq using 600-cycle, single-indexed, paired-end runs. Processing in the source paper ran as follows. MiXCR versions 2.12 and 3.0.5 were used to process TRB sequences. Each unique CDR3 nucleotide sequence was counted as one clone, and only productive sequences with at least two reads were retained. The repertoire metrics were Shannon diversity, evenness, clonality (defined as one minus evenness), and alpha-parameterized diversity profiles covering alpha 0 to 5. The IGoR algorithm was used to compute generation probabilities of clones in paired pre- and post-chemotherapy samples. Through fastp at Q25 and MiXCR, TCRdb rebuilt clones from the public reads, retaining in-frame beta chains. Records with the same CDR3 protein are collapsed into one entry carrying the most frequent genes and DNA. Here the V and J calls rest on TCRdb's processing, not on the authors' analysis. Present in this sample are around 4,600 distinct CDR3 sequences, 21% of which were seen just once. The ten largest clones capture 15% of the sample.

The source is a human donor with a blood cancer. Source material: blood. The V and J segments used are TRBV7-2 and TRBJ2-3; the junction holds 11 bases that match TRBD2. The CDR3 has the sequence CARPPGLAADTQYF. The sequenced DNA is TGTGCCAGGCCGCCGGGACTAGCGGCAGATACGCAGTATTTT. Joined to the reference TRBV7-2 and TRBJ2-3 proteins, this CDR3 gives the full variable domain: GAGVSQSPSNKVTEKGKDVELRCDPISGHTALYWYRQSLGQGLEFLIYFQGNSAPDKSGLPSDRFSAERTGGSVSTLTIQRTQQEDSAVYLCARPPGLAADTQYFGPGTRLTVL.